The next 32 T cell receptor beta chains were all read from a single sample in a study of blood T cell repertoires in COVID-19. The method was immunoSEQ multiplex PCR; TCRdb's version includes in-frame clones alone and lacks a portion of them. The sample yields 80,000 to 100,000 clones, about 90% seen once. The source material was peripheral blood. These receptors originate from a human donor with active COVID-19. The donor label of this sample is uncertain.

The chain links TRBV11-3 to TRBJ1-1; D is undetermined. Germline lookup yields CDR1 SGHNT and CDR2 YENEEA. The germline V and J ends were trimmed by 5 bases and 3 bases, with 10 bases remaining between them. The CDR3 runs to 13 residues. The CDR3 nucleotides are TGTGCCAGCAGCCCCCACCGAGACACTGAAGCTTTCTTT. Amino acids: CASSPHRDTEAFF.

The genes are TRBV19 and TRBJ2-7; D ambiguous. V was clipped by 5 bases and J by 0 bases, with 8 bases between them. This CDR3 spans 13 amino acids. Germline V gene lookup returns CDR1 LNHDA and CDR2 SQIVND (reference sequence). CDR3 DNA sequence: TGTGCCAGTAGTGTCGACTCCTCCTACGAGCAGTACTTC. This codes for CASSVDSSYEQYF. The full variable domain, its missing parts supplied by reference TRBV19 and TRBJ2-7, is DGGITQSPKYLFRKEGQNVTLSCEQNLNHDAMYWYRQDPGQGLRLIYYSQIVNDFQKGDIAEGYSVSREKKESFPLTVTSAQKNPTAFYLCASSVDSSYEQYFGPGTRLTVT.

The chain has TRBV27 and TRBJ1-5; tentatively, D is TRBD1 (5 bases). The CDR3 has 14 amino acids. The ends were cut back, 2 bases at V and 4 bases at J, with 9 bases in the middle. CDR1 MNHEY and CDR2 SMNVEV come from the germline V gene (reference sequence). The CDR3 reads CASSLGGINQPQHF. In DNA, the CDR3 is TGTGCCAGCAGTTTAGGGGGGATTAATCAGCCCCAGCATTTT.

This rearrangement joins TRBV6-5 to TRBJ1-6; 10 bases match TRBD1. Germline CDR1 reads MNHEY; CDR2 reads SVGAGI. The CDR3 sequence is 15 residues long. V was clipped by 6 bases and J by 7 bases; unmatched bases: 6. CDR3 residues: CASSVTGGQNSPLHF. CDR3 coding DNA: TGTGCCAGCAGCGTGACAGGGGGCCAGAATTCACCCCTCCACTTT.

The V gene is TRBV4-3, the J gene TRBJ1-1; a possible D gene is TRBD1 (6 bases). The CDR3 is 12 residues long. Germline-derived CDR1 and CDR2 are LGHNA and YSLEER. With 3 bases removed from V and 5 bases from J, the gap between germline ends came to 7 bases. CDR3 DNA: TGCGCCAGCAGCCAGCAGGGGACTGAAGCTTTCTTT. Its translation is CASSQQGTEAFF.

This chain uses TRBV12-3 or TRBV12-4 with TRBJ2-1, with unresolved D. The CDR3 length is 13 residues. V was clipped by 0 bases and J by 6 bases, with 6 bases between them. The CDR3 nucleotides are TGTGCCAGCAGTTTAGCCCACGGCAATGAGCAGTTCTTC. This translates into CASSLAHGNEQFF.

The chain couples TRBV5-1 to TRBJ2-1, with D perhaps matching TRBD2 (6 bases). This CDR3 comprises 16 residues. The germline CDR1 and CDR2 sequences are SGHRS and YFSETQ. V gave up 0 bases and J gave up 5 bases, with 15 bases separating them. CDR3 in amino acids: CASSLAVGGTDNEQFF. The CDR3 DNA reads TGCGCCAGCAGCTTGGCGGTCGGGGGAACGGACAATGAGCAGTTCTTC.

This rearrangement joins TRBV27 to TRBJ2-5, with 7 bases matching TRBD1. Germline V CDR1 and CDR2: MNHEY, SMNVEV (reference sequence). The CDR3 has 15 amino acids. Germline trimming cut 3 bases from V and 4 bases from J; bases unmatched to any gene: 8. CDR3 bases: TGTGCCAGCAGTTTCAGGGGGACGGAGACAGAGACCCAGTACTTC. This encodes CASSFRGTETETQYF.

This clone was observed a single time. The rearrangement joins TRBV4-2 to TRBJ2-3, with 7 nucleotides matching TRBD2. CDR1 and CDR2 from the germline V gene are LGHNA and YNFKEQ. V trimming: 1 base; J trimming: 1 base; junction bases outside the gene matches: 5. This CDR3 region has 16 residues. The CDR3 loop is CASSQVWAGGTDTQYF. For the CDR3, the DNA is TGTGCCAGCAGCCAAGTGTGGGCGGGGGGCACAGATACGCAGTATTTT.

This CDR3 reads CASSWGGGTEAFF. The CDR3, as DNA: TGCGCCAGCAGTTGGGGGGGAGGCACTGAAGCTTTCTTT. The chain combines TRBV5-1 with TRBJ1-1; D possibly corresponds to TRBD1 (5 bases). Germline V gives CDR1 SGHRS, CDR2 YFSETQ. The CDR3 has 13 amino acids. With 5 bases removed from V and 4 bases from J, the gap between germline ends came to 12 bases.

This sequence joins TRBV5-4 and TRBJ2-3; possible D gene TRBD2, 6 bases. V lost 3 bases, J lost 0 bases, and 11 bases lay in between. The CDR3 spans 15 residues. Germline-derived CDR1 and CDR2 are SGHNT and YYREEE (reference sequence). CDR3: CASSYAGTSTDTQYF. The DNA of the CDR3 is TGTGCCAGCAGCTACGCGGGGACTAGCACAGATACGCAGTATTTT. Full variable domain (outside the CDR3, taken from reference TRBV5-4 and TRBJ2-3): ETGVTQSPTHLIKTRGQQVTLRCSSQSGHNTVSWYQQALGQGPQFIFQYYREEENGRGNFPPRFSGLQFPNYSSELNVNALELDDSALYLCASSYAGTSTDTQYFGPGTRLTVL.

The chain employs TRBV4-3 and TRBJ1-3; D is perhaps TRBD1 (6 bases). V lost 1 base to trimming and J lost 0 bases, with 13 bases between them. Looked up from germline, CDR1 is LGHNA and CDR2 is YSLEER. This CDR3 spans 17 amino acids. CDR3 in amino acids: CASSQAPQGLSGNTIYF. In DNA form, the CDR3 reads TGCGCCAGCAGCCAAGCTCCACAGGGTCTCTCTGGAAACACCATATATTTT.

Only a few counts were recorded for this clone. V usage is TRBV9 and J usage is TRBJ1-2, with D unresolved. This CDR3 contains 12 residues. The germline CDR1 and CDR2 sequences are SGDLS and YYNGEE. The germline V and J ends were trimmed by 4 bases and 8 bases, with 12 bases remaining between them. CDR3 region: CASSPYREGYTF. CDR3 bases: TGTGCCAGCAGCCCCTATCGGGAGGGCTACACCTTC.

This chain joins TRBV12-3 or TRBV12-4 and TRBJ1-1, with a tentative D call TRBD1 (6 bases). Trimming cost V 3 bases and J 8 bases, with 13 bases left between them. The CDR3 is made up of 13 amino acids. The CDR3 loop reads CASSFAGGAEAFF. DNA of the CDR3: TGTGCCAGCAGTTTTGCGGGGGGCGCAGAAGCTTTCTTT.

The genes are TRBV28 and TRBJ2-5; 9 bases agree with TRBD2. The CDR3 is made up of 16 amino acids. CDR1 and CDR2 from the germline V gene are MDHEN and SYDVKM. With 6 bases clipped from V and 2 bases from J, the junction kept 10 bases outside the gene matches. CDR3 in DNA: TGTGCCAGCAGCCCGGCCGGGGCGGGGGGGCAAGAGACCCAGTACTTC. It translates to CASSPAGAGGQETQYF.

The chain links TRBV13 to TRBJ2-7, with TRBD2 identical over 10 bases. The CDR3 is made up of 16 amino acids. From germline, CDR1 is PRHDT and CDR2 FYEKMQ (reference sequence). V was pared by 6 bases and J by 2 bases, with 10 bases of the junction left unmatched. The CDR3 DNA sequence: TGTGCCAGCAGTAACTTCCGAGCGGGGGGGCCCTACGAGCAGTACTTC. Its protein is CASSNFRAGGPYEQYF.

This clone was observed a single time. The gene calls are TRBV5-1 and TRBJ1-5; the match to TRBD1 covers 12 bases. CDR3 length equals 18 residues. V was pared by 4 bases and J by 0 bases, with 8 bases of the junction left unmatched. CDR1 SGHRS and CDR2 YFSETQ come from the germline V gene. The CDR3: CASSPGTGGISSNQPQHF. DNA of the CDR3: TGCGCCAGCAGCCCCGGGACAGGGGGCATTAGTAGCAATCAGCCCCAGCATTTT.

The chain recombines TRBV24-1 with TRBJ2-2; D remains ambiguous. This CDR3 has 13 amino acids. CDR1 is KGHDR and CDR2 is SFDVKD in the germline V gene. Deletions cut 3 bases from V and 5 bases from J, with 6 bases between. As DNA, the CDR3 is TGTGCCACCAGTGATATAAATACCGGGGAGCTGTTTTTT. Translating it yields CATSDINTGELFF.

This clone was counted a few times. V and J are TRBV10-1 and TRBJ2-1; the match to TRBD2 covers 10 bases. The CDR3 is made up of 15 amino acids. The germline V gene encodes CDR1 WNHNN and CDR2 SYGVQD (reference sequence). The J segment lost 4 bases and the V segment lost 3 bases, leaving 3 bases of the junction unmatched. CDR3 region: CASSDASGGYNEQFF. CDR3 DNA sequence: TGCGCCAGCAGTGATGCTAGCGGGGGATACAATGAGCAGTTCTTC.

The chain uses TRBV7-9 and TRBJ1-1; D is perhaps TRBD1 (5 bases). The ends were cut back, 3 bases at V and 0 bases at J, with 14 bases in the middle. The CDR3 has 16 amino acids. Germline V gene sequence: CDR1 SEHNR, CDR2 FQNEAQ (reference sequence). This chain's CDR3 is CASSFIRGGMNTEAFF. The CDR3 region has the DNA TGTGCCAGCAGCTTCATTAGGGGCGGGATGAACACTGAAGCTTTCTTT.

This clone was counted once. The chain employs TRBV5-1 and TRBJ2-5, with D perhaps matching TRBD1 (6 bases). This CDR3 comprises 14 residues. Trimming stripped 0 bases from V and 5 bases from J, with 11 bases between. Germline-derived CDR1 and CDR2 are SGHRS and YFSETQ. The DNA of the CDR3 is TGCGCCAGCAGCTTGGGAACAGGGTATGAGACCCAGTACTTC. Translation gives CASSLGTGYETQYF.

The chain combines TRBV2 with TRBJ1-4; no reliable D call. V lost 6 bases and J 8 bases, leaving 10 bases between the germline ends. The CDR3 spans 12 residues. The germline CDR1 and CDR2 sequences are SNHLY and FYNNEI. CDR3 in amino acids: CASSAGSEKLFF. The CDR3 nucleotides read TGTGCCAGCAGCGCCGGGAGCGAAAAACTGTTTTTT.

The chain is built from TRBV19 and TRBJ2-2; D possibly corresponds to TRBD2 (5 bases). The CDR3 spans 14 residues. Germline V gene sequence: CDR1 LNHDA, CDR2 SQIVND (reference sequence). The germline V and J ends were trimmed by 3 bases and 7 bases, with 12 bases remaining between them. In DNA, the CDR3 is TGTGCCAGTAGTATCGGGCCGGCGGGCGGGGAGCTGTTTTTT. It is translated as CASSIGPAGGELFF. Together with reference TRBV19 and TRBJ2-2, the CDR3 gives the full variable domain: DGGITQSPKYLFRKEGQNVTLSCEQNLNHDAMYWYRQDPGQGLRLIYYSQIVNDFQKGDIAEGYSVSREKKESFPLTVTSAQKNPTAFYLCASSIGPAGGELFFGEGSRLTVL.

V is TRBV20-1 and J is TRBJ2-1; D remains unclear. The V end was cut by 1 base, the J end by 9 bases, with 7 bases between. Germline V gene lookup returns CDR1 DFQATT and CDR2 SNEGSKA (reference sequence). The CDR3 runs to 11 residues. The CDR3 DNA is TGCAGTGCTAGAGTGCGAAGTGAGCAGTTCTTC. Translated, it gives CSARVRSEQFF.

V is TRBV2 and J is TRBJ2-7; 9 bases match TRBD2. J gave up 3 bases and V 4 bases, and 4 bases lay outside the gene matches. Germline loops: CDR1 SNHLY, CDR2 FYNNEI. CDR3 length equals 14 residues. The CDR3 nucleotides are TGTGCCAGCAGTGGGACTAGCGTACACTACGAGCAGTACTTC. Translated, it gives CASSGTSVHYEQYF. The complete variable domain, with remaining parts taken from reference TRBV2 and TRBJ2-7, reads EPEVTQTPSHQVTQMGQEVILRCVPISNHLYFYWYRQILGQKVEFLVSFYNNEISEKSEIFDDQFSVERPDGSNFTLKIRSTKLEDSAMYFCASSGTSVHYEQYFGPGTRLTVT.

The chain is built from TRBV6-5 and TRBJ1-2; D might be TRBD1 (6 bases). The germline V and J ends were trimmed by 6 bases and 4 bases, with 9 bases remaining between them. The length of the CDR3 is 12 residues. The germline V gene encodes CDR1 MNHEY and CDR2 SVGAGI. DNA of the CDR3: TGTGCCAGCAGGCCCAGGGGCTATGGCTACACCTTC. Translating gives CASRPRGYGYTF.

V usage is TRBV5-1 and J usage is TRBJ2-3; D might be TRBD2 (5 bases). CDR1 SGHRS and CDR2 YFSETQ come from the germline V gene. V dropped 2 bases and J dropped 6 bases, with 10 bases sitting between them. The CDR3 length is 13 residues. In nucleotides, the CDR3 is TGCGCCAGCAGCTTAAACTCGGGGGATACGCAGTATTTT. Protein: CASSLNSGDTQYF.

This chain links TRBV11-2 with TRBJ1-1; D unclear. Trimming removed 0 bases at V and 6 bases at J, with 8 bases between. There are 13 residues in the CDR3. Germline-derived CDR1 and CDR2 are SGHAT and FQNNGV. In DNA, the CDR3 is TGTGCCAGCAGCTTAGATGGGCAGGCTGAAGCTTTCTTT. Protein sequence: CASSLDGQAEAFF.

The chain uses TRBV2 and TRBJ2-3, with TRBD2 as a possible D gene (5 bases). Germline lookup yields CDR1 SNHLY and CDR2 FYNNEI. V lost 2 bases to trimming and J lost 3 bases, with 6 bases between them. The CDR3 sequence is 13 residues long. The CDR3 reads CASSEWETDTQYF. CDR3 nucleotide sequence: TGTGCCAGCAGTGAATGGGAGACAGATACGCAGTATTTT.

The V gene is TRBV25-1, the J gene TRBJ2-5, with D unresolved. Trimming cost V 7 bases and J 5 bases, with 8 bases left between them. CDR1 and CDR2 (germline): MGHDK, SYGVNS. The CDR3 has 11 residues. CDR3 sequence reads: CASNQMETQYF. The CDR3 DNA reads TGTGCCAGCAATCAGATGGAGACCCAGTACTTC. Full variable domain (outside the CDR3, taken from reference TRBV25-1 and TRBJ2-5): EADIYQTPRYLVIGTGKKITLECSQTMGHDKMYWYQQDPGMELHLIHYSYGVNSTEKGDLSSESTVSRIRTEHFPLTLESARPSHTSQYLCASNQMETQYFGPGTRLLVL.

The gene calls are TRBV20-1 and TRBJ2-5; 11 bases align to TRBD2. J was trimmed by 3 bases and V by 3 bases; bases with no gene match: 6. This CDR3 has 15 amino acids. Germline assignment: CDR1 DFQATT and CDR2 SNEGSKA (reference sequence). Here the CDR3 reads CSASSSGGPKETQYF. CDR3 in DNA: TGCAGTGCTAGTTCTAGCGGGGGGCCCAAAGAGACCCAGTACTTC.

The chain employs TRBV3-1 (or the pseudogene TRBV3-2) and TRBJ2-5; 7 nucleotides agree with TRBD2. With V trimmed by 1 base and J by 0 bases, 2 bases remained unmatched. In germline, CDR1 is LGHDT, CDR2 YNNKEL (reference sequence). The CDR3 sequence is 15 residues long. CDR3 DNA: TGTGCCAGCAGCCAAGCGGGGGGACACCAAGAGACCCAGTACTTC. This encodes CASSQAGGHQETQYF.